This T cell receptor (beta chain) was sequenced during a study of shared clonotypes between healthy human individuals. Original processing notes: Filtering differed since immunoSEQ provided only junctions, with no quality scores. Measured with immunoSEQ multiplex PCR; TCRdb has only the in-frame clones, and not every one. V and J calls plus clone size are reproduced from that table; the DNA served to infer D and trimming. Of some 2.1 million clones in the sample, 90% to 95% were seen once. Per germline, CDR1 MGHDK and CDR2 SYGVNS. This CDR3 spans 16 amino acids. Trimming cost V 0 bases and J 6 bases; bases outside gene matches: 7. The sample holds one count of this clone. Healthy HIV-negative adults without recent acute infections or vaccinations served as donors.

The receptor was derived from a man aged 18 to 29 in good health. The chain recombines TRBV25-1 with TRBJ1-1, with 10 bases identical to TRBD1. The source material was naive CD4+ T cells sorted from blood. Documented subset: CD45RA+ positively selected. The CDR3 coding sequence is TGTGCCAGCAGTGAATACGGGACAGGGGAAGGGGCTGAAGCTTTCTTT. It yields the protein CASSEYGTGEGAEAFF. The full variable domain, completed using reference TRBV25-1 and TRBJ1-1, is EADIYQTPRYLVIGTGKKITLECSQTMGHDKMYWYQQDPGMELHLIHYSYGVNSTEKGDLSSESTVSRIRTEHFPLTLESARPSHTSQYLCASSEYGTGEGAEAFFGQGTRLTVV.